This record concerns one T cell receptor beta chain sequence. The data were taken from a study of blood T cell repertoires in COVID-19. Generated by immunoSEQ multiplex PCR, the TCRdb table keeps only in-frame clones and is missing some. Of over 110,000 clones in the sample, under 90% are singletons; the top ten hold about 7.5%. The CDR3 is 14 residues long. V shed 1 base, J shed 3 bases, and the junction held 2 bases outside the gene matches. Germline-derived CDR1 and CDR2 are LGHNA and YNFKEQ. The sample consisted of peripheral blood. This chain connects TRBV4-2 to TRBJ2-5; 7 bases are a match to TRBD1. The receptor was isolated from a human donor in a cohort sampled during active COVID-19. The CDR3 sequence is CASSQGQGKETQYF. The CDR3 nucleotides are TGTGCCAGCAGCCAAGGACAGGGAAAAGAGACCCAGTACTTC.